The 21 T cell receptor beta chains below all came from one sample that was sequenced in a study of memory CD4+ T cells and cytomegalovirus serostatus. Single viable CD3+CD4+CD8-CD45RO+ cells were sorted as the memory CD4+ T cells. Assay: immunoSEQ multiplex PCR; the TCRdb copy retains only in-frame clones and omits some. The data contain approximately 65,000 clones, approximately 77% of them singletons. Sequenced: memory CD4+ T cells from blood. These receptors originate from an adult in good health and CMV-seronegative.

This chain joins TRBV9 and TRBJ1-3, with D uncertain. The V gene's germline CDR1 is SGDLS and CDR2 YYNGEE. The CDR3 is 13 amino acids. With 0 bases removed from V and 6 bases from J, the gap between germline ends came to 7 bases. CDR3 nucleotide sequence: TGTGCCAGCAGCGTAGGGTTAGAAAACACCATATATTTT. The encoded protein is CASSVGLENTIYF.

This chain connects TRBV5-1 to TRBJ2-5, with a tentative D call TRBD1 (5 bases). The CDR3 is made up of 13 amino acids. The germline gives CDR1 SGHRS, CDR2 YFSETQ. Trimming took off 0 bases at V and 5 bases at J, with 8 bases between the two ends. CDR3 nucleotides: TGCGCCAGCAGCTTGGGACCAGGGGAGACCCAGTACTTC. Translating it yields CASSLGPGETQYF.

CDR3: CASSPPGQGFHEQYF. The CDR3 DNA is TGTGCCAGCAGCCCGCCGGGACAGGGGTTTCACGAGCAGTACTTC. This chain joins TRBV28 and TRBJ2-7, with 10 nucleotides matching TRBD1. The CDR3 spans 15 residues. Germline V gives CDR1 MDHEN, CDR2 SYDVKM. J lost 5 bases, V lost 6 bases, and 10 bases had no gene match. The variable domain in full, with the rest retrieved from reference TRBV28 and TRBJ2-7, is DVKVTQSSRYLVKRTGEKVFLECVQDMDHENMFWYRQDPGLGLRLIYFSYDVKMKEKGDIPEGYSVSREKKERFSLILESASTNQTSMYLCASSPPGQGFHEQYFGPGTRLTVT.

V usage is TRBV12-2 and J usage is TRBJ2-5; TRBD2 is the table's D call, not checked against the DNA. TRBV12-2 is noted as a pseudogene. The CDR3 sequence is 16 residues long. CDR3 in DNA: TGTGCAAGTCGCTTGGTATCTCGGGAGGTGGAAGAGACCCAGTACTTC. It specifies CASRLVSREVEETQYF.

This clone was found a few times. The chain has TRBV25-1 and TRBJ2-1; 7 nucleotides agree with TRBD1. Trimming removed 5 bases from V and 5 bases from J; junction bases left unmatched: 3. The CDR3 is 13 residues long. Germline V gene sequence: CDR1 MGHDK, CDR2 SYGVNS. Written as DNA, the CDR3 is TGTGCCAGCAGTTCACAGGGGAACAATGAGCAGTTCTTC. It specifies CASSSQGNNEQFF.

The rearrangement links TRBV5-6 to TRBJ2-3, with 8 bases matching TRBD1. The V gene's germline CDR1 is SGHDT and CDR2 YYEEEE. This CDR3 has 15 amino acids. V lost 4 bases, J lost 6 bases, and 10 bases stayed unmatched. The CDR3 nucleotides read TGTGCCAGCAGCCCCAGGACAGGGCTCGTGGATACGCAGTATTTT. Translated: CASSPRTGLVDTQYF.

The V gene is TRBV30, the J gene TRBJ1-3, with a possible D match to TRBD1 (5 bases). The CDR3 has 15 amino acids. The V end was cut by 1 base, the J end by 0 bases, with 10 bases between. CDR1 and CDR2 (germline): GTSNPN, SVGIG (reference sequence). The CDR3 loop is CAWSGSGSSGNTIYF. CDR3 in DNA: TGTGCCTGGAGTGGATCAGGGAGCTCTGGAAACACCATATATTTT.

This clone has only a few counts. This rearrangement joins TRBV19 to TRBJ2-1, with TRBD2 identical over 12 bases. Trimming took 3 bases from V and 0 from J; bases not matched to a gene: 0. The CDR3 length is 16 residues. Germline lookup yields CDR1 LNHDA and CDR2 SQIVND (reference sequence). The DNA for the CDR3 is TGTGCCAGTAGTATGACTAGCGGGAGCTCCTACAATGAGCAGTTCTTC. Translation: CASSMTSGSSYNEQFF.

Comment on this clone: Other DNA sequences in the sample encode the same CDR3. The V call is TRBV5-1, the J call TRBJ2-3; D is ambiguous. The CDR3 totals 15 residues. Trimming removed 5 bases at V and 0 bases at J, with 13 bases between. Germline assignment: CDR1 SGHRS and CDR2 YFSETQ. CDR3 residues: CASSLGGKSTDTQYF. The CDR3 DNA sequence: TGCGCCAGCAGTTTAGGCGGAAAAAGCACAGATACGCAGTATTTT.

This clone was recorded a few times. The genes are TRBV15 and TRBJ1-5; a weak D match, TRBD1 (5 bases). Germline V gene lookup returns CDR1 LNHNV and CDR2 YYDKDF (reference sequence). Trimming removed 3 bases from V and 4 bases from J, with 7 bases in between. The CDR3 is 13 residues long. DNA of the CDR3: TGTGCCACCAGCAGGGGGGATAATCAGCCCCAGCATTTT. Its protein is CATSRGDNQPQHF.

The CDR3 DNA sequence: TGTGCCAGCACAGGGGTAGAGACCCAGTACTTC. Protein: CASTGVETQYF. The rearrangement joins TRBV28 to TRBJ2-5, with D maybe TRBD1 (6 bases). The germline CDR1 and CDR2 sequences are MDHEN and SYDVKM. Trimming pared 7 bases from V and 4 bases from J, leaving 7 bases between. The CDR3 length is 11 residues.

The chain employs TRBV5-1 and TRBJ1-5; D remains ambiguous. Germline CDR1 reads SGHRS; CDR2 reads YFSETQ. The CDR3 is 15 residues long. V was shortened by 4 bases and J by 3 bases, with 14 bases between the two germline ends. CDR3: CASSPEAGHNQPQHF. The CDR3 nucleotides read TGCGCCAGCAGCCCCGAGGCAGGCCACAATCAGCCCCAGCATTTT.

The V and J genes are TRBV4-2 and TRBJ1-2; D not resolved. V lost 1 base and J 8 bases, leaving 14 bases between the germline ends. The CDR3 length is 14 residues. Per germline, CDR1 LGHNA and CDR2 YNFKEQ. The CDR3 sequence: CASSQVPITLGYTF. In DNA form, the CDR3 reads TGTGCCAGCAGCCAAGTCCCGATAACACTGGGCTACACCTTC.

CDR3 sequence reads: CASTKGFGYTF. The CDR3 bases are TGTGCCAGCACGAAGGGATTTGGCTACACCTTC. This rearrangement joins TRBV9 to TRBJ1-2, with D unclear. This CDR3 comprises 11 residues. The germline V gene has CDR1 SGDLS and CDR2 YYNGEE. V lost 6 bases and J 7 bases, leaving 10 bases between the germline ends.

V usage is TRBV28 and J usage is TRBJ1-2; D gene unclear. This CDR3 has 14 residues. Germline lookup yields CDR1 MDHEN and CDR2 SYDVKM. Trimming stripped 0 bases from V and 4 bases from J, with 9 bases between. Written as DNA, the CDR3 is TGTGCCAGCAGTTTATGGTCGCAGATCTATGGCTACACCTTC. Its protein product is CASSLWSQIYGYTF.

The gene calls are TRBV7-2 and TRBJ1-4; D is undetermined. The CDR3 runs to 16 residues. Germline CDR1 SGHTA, CDR2 FQGNSA. V was clipped by 5 bases and J by 5 bases, with 18 bases between them. The CDR3 loop is CASSPQALAGNEKLFF. DNA for the CDR3: TGTGCCAGCAGCCCACAAGCCTTGGCAGGAAATGAAAAACTGTTTTTT.

V and J are TRBV10-3 and TRBJ2-2, with D unresolved. Trimming removed 10 bases from V and 7 bases from J, with 10 bases in between. CDR1 ENHRY and CDR2 SYGVKD come from the germline V gene. The CDR3 is 11 amino acids. The CDR3 nucleotides are TGTGCCACCAGCGCCGGCGGGGAGCTGTTTTTT. This gives the protein CATSAGGELFF.

The chain employs TRBV4-1 and TRBJ1-2; D ambiguous. From germline, CDR1 is MGHRA and CDR2 YSYEKL. The CDR3 loop spans 17 amino acids. V was cut by 2 bases and J by 0 bases, with 16 bases left in between. CDR3 bases: TGCGCCAGCAGCCAAAGATCCGAGACTGCCTCTAACTATGGCTACACCTTC. Its translation: CASSQRSETASNYGYTF.

The J gene is TRBJ1-5, the V gene TRBV19; possible D gene TRBD1, 5 bases. The germline CDR1 and CDR2 sequences are LNHDA and SQIVND (reference sequence). V was shortened by 7 bases and J by 3 bases, with 16 bases between the two germline ends. The CDR3 spans 15 residues. The DNA of the CDR3 is TGTGCCAGTAAGTCCGAGACAGCTTACAATCAGCCCCAGCATTTT. Protein sequence: CASKSETAYNQPQHF. The full variable domain, with the rest looked up from reference TRBV19 and TRBJ1-5, is DGGITQSPKYLFRKEGQNVTLSCEQNLNHDAMYWYRQDPGQGLRLIYYSQIVNDFQKGDIAEGYSVSREKKESFPLTVTSAQKNPTAFYLCASKSETAYNQPQHFGDGTRLSIL.

The V and J genes are TRBV6-5 and TRBJ2-7, with 8 bases matching TRBD2. CDR3 length: 14 residues. Germline V gene data show CDR1 as MNHEY and CDR2 as SVGAGI. The V segment lost 6 bases and the J segment 5 bases; nucleotides outside the gene matches: 9. CDR3 protein: CASSRGRRFHEQYF. The CDR3, as DNA: TGTGCCAGCAGCCGCGGGAGGCGATTCCACGAGCAGTACTTC.

The V call is TRBV6-5, the J call TRBJ1-1; D is possibly TRBD1 (6 bases). This CDR3 region has 13 residues. Germline loops: CDR1 MNHEY, CDR2 SVGAGI. Trimming took 5 bases from V and 7 from J, leaving 14 bases between them. As DNA, the CDR3 is TGTGCCAGCAGTGATAGGGGGGGTGATGAAGCTTTCTTT. Amino acid sequence: CASSDRGGDEAFF.